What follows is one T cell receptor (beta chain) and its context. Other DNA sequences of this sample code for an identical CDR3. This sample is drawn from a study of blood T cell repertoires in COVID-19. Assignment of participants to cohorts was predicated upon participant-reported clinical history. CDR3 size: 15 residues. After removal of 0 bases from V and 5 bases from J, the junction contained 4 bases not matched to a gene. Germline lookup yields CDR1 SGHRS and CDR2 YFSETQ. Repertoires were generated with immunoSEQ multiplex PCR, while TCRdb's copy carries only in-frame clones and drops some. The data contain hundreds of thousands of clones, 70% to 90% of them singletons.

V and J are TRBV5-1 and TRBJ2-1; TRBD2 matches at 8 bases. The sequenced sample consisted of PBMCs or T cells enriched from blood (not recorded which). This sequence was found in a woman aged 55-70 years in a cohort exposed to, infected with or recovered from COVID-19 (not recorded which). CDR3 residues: CASSLGLAPNNEQFF. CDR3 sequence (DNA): TGCGCCAGCAGCTTGGGACTAGCGCCCAACAATGAGCAGTTCTTC.